The 19 T cell receptor beta chains below all came from one sample that was sequenced in a study of T-cell memory formation after mild COVID-19. TCRdb reprocessed the 5' RACE reads via MiXCR and lists one record per CDR3 protein. The sample carries under 550,000 distinct CDR3 sequences, 18% recorded once. The sequencing sample was made of PBMCs or a T cell subset sorted from them (not recorded which). These TCRs come from an adult woman who had mild COVID-19 (a few samples of this study predate the infection). Cell type and time point are not known.

The genes are TRBV6-2 or TRBV6-3 and TRBJ1-1, with D maybe TRBD1 (6 bases). V lost 0 bases to trimming and J lost 6 bases, with 11 bases between them. CDR1 and CDR2 from the germline V gene are MNHEY and SVGEGT. The CDR3 sequence is 14 residues long. Here the CDR3 DNA reads TGTGCCAGCAGTTACTCCACTAGGACAGCTGAAGCTTTCTTT. It encodes CASSYSTRTAEAFF.

J is TRBJ1-3 and V is TRBV9, with 7 bases identical to TRBD1. This CDR3 spans 17 amino acids. V was pared by 1 base and J by 0 bases, with 7 bases of the junction left unmatched. The germline gives CDR1 SGDLS, CDR2 YYNGEE. In nucleotides, the CDR3 is TGTGCCAGCAGCGTACGAACAGGGGACAGCTCTGGAAACACCATATATTTT. Its protein is CASSVRTGDSSGNTIYF.

The rearrangement uses TRBV27 and TRBJ2-5; D is perhaps TRBD2 (6 bases). Germline loops: CDR1 MNHEY, CDR2 SMNVEV (reference sequence). The CDR3 sequence is 14 residues long. The V and J ends lost 5 bases and 4 bases respectively, with 14 bases between them. CDR3 bases: TGTGCCAGCAGTCCGGGGGACCGCCTAGAGACCCAGTACTTC. Translation gives CASSPGDRLETQYF.

The V call is TRBV29-1, the J call TRBJ2-3; unclear D gene. The CDR3 is 14 residues long. Per germline, CDR1 SQVTM and CDR2 ANQGSEA. V was shortened by 6 bases and J by 7 bases, with 20 bases between the two germline ends. The CDR3 is CSVPRTSYPNTQYF. CDR3 sequence (DNA): TGCAGCGTCCCCAGGACCTCATACCCGAATACGCAGTATTTT.

The CDR3 loop reads CASSIGGGPGANVLTF. For the CDR3, the DNA is TGTGCCAGTAGTATAGGAGGGGGTCCAGGGGCCAACGTCCTGACTTTC. The chain couples TRBV19 to TRBJ2-6; weak D call: TRBD1 (6 bases). The CDR3 contains 16 residues. CDR1 and CDR2 from the germline V gene are LNHDA and SQIVND (reference sequence). V lost 1 base to trimming and J lost 4 bases, with 11 bases between them. Based on the CDR3 plus reference TRBV19 and TRBJ2-6, the full variable domain is DGGITQSPKYLFRKEGQNVTLSCEQNLNHDAMYWYRQDPGQGLRLIYYSQIVNDFQKGDIAEGYSVSREKKESFPLTVTSAQKNPTAFYLCASSIGGGPGANVLTFGAGSRLTVL.

This clonotype was recorded a few times. J is TRBJ1-3 and V is TRBV20-1; no clear D gene. CDR3 size: 15 residues. V was clipped by 4 bases and J by 0 bases, with 13 bases between them. Germline V gene lookup returns CDR1 DFQATT and CDR2 SNEGSKA (reference sequence). The CDR3 DNA reads TGCAGTGCTATGTCGGACGAGATCTCTGGAAACACCATATATTTT. Residues: CSAMSDEISGNTIYF.

The rearrangement links TRBV18 to TRBJ1-1, with 11 nucleotides matching TRBD1. Germline V gene sequence: CDR1 KGHSH, CDR2 LQKENI. There are 20 residues in the CDR3. V shed 2 bases and J 8 bases; nucleotides not matched to a gene: 22. The CDR3 spells CASSPNPNILDRGRMIEAFF. For the CDR3, the DNA is TGTGCCAGCTCACCAAACCCTAACATCCTGGACAGGGGGCGAATGATCGAAGCTTTCTTT.

There are a few counts of this clonotype. The rearrangement joins TRBV4-1 to TRBJ2-7; TRBD2 matches 7 bases. CDR3 length equals 14 residues. The ends lost 4 bases at V and 3 bases at J; junction bases unmatched: 6. CDR1 and CDR2 from the germline V gene are MGHRA and YSYEKL. The CDR3 sequence: CASSLLSGYYEQYF. The CDR3 nucleotides read TGCGCCAGCAGCCTCCTTAGCGGGTACTACGAGCAGTACTTC.

This clonotype was found a few times. The chain employs TRBV7-2 and TRBJ2-2, with 7 bases lining up with TRBD1. V lost 3 bases, J lost 7 bases, and 11 bases stayed unmatched. The CDR3 is made up of 16 amino acids. The germline V gene encodes CDR1 SGHTA and CDR2 FQGNSA. The CDR3 nucleotides are TGTGCCAGCAGCTTCCAGGGGGTGGGGTCCGGCGGGGAGCTGTTTTTT. Protein product: CASSFQGVGSGGELFF.

In its sample, this clonotype was seen once. This chain links TRBV12-3 or TRBV12-4 with TRBJ1-1; D is undetermined. Trimming shortened V by 3 bases and J by 0 bases, and 8 bases separated the two germline ends. The CDR3 loop spans 14 amino acids. The CDR3 region is CASSFHELNTEAFF. In DNA, the CDR3 is TGTGCCAGCAGTTTTCATGAGCTGAACACTGAAGCTTTCTTT.

The V and J genes are TRBV9 and TRBJ2-3; TRBD2 might be the D (5 bases). CDR3 length: 14 residues. V was cut by 2 bases and J by 2 bases, with 9 bases left in between. The germline V gene encodes CDR1 SGDLS and CDR2 YYNGEE. CDR3 sequence (DNA): TGTGCCAGCAGCGTTGTGGACTTCACAGATACGCAGTATTTT. Amino acids: CASSVVDFTDTQYF.

The chain is built from TRBV20-1 and TRBJ2-3, with no clear D. Per the germline V gene, CDR1 is DFQATT and CDR2 is SNEGSKA (reference sequence). Trimming removed 5 bases from V and 6 bases from J, with 15 bases in between. There are 13 residues in the CDR3. In DNA, the CDR3 is TGCAGTGCTCGAGGCGGTCGGTGGGATACGCAGTATTTT. Protein sequence: CSARGGRWDTQYF.

The J gene is TRBJ1-2, the V gene TRBV7-2; possibly TRBD1 for D (5 bases). The CDR3 is 14 amino acids. Looked up from germline, CDR1 is SGHTA and CDR2 is FQGNSA. V was clipped by 3 bases and J by 0 bases, with 8 bases between them. Here the CDR3 reads CASSLATANYGYTF. The CDR3 DNA follows: TGTGCCAGCAGCTTGGCGACAGCTAACTATGGCTACACCTTC.

This CDR3 reads CASSLVVGFNEQFF. The CDR3 DNA reads TGTGCCAGCAGTTTAGTGGTGGGGTTCAATGAGCAGTTCTTC. The V gene is TRBV12-3 or TRBV12-4, the J gene TRBJ2-1; D call uncertain. V was trimmed by 1 base and J by 6 bases, leaving 10 bases between them. This CDR3 has 14 amino acids.

This clonotype was counted once. The chain has TRBV29-1 and TRBJ2-5, with 7 bases identical to TRBD1. Germline CDR1 and CDR2: SQVTM and ANQGSEA. The CDR3 totals 12 residues. With V trimmed by 7 bases and J by 2 bases, 4 bases remained unmatched. As DNA, the CDR3 is TGCAGCGCCGGACAGGCACAAGAGACCCAGTACTTC. Protein sequence: CSAGQAQETQYF.

V is TRBV12-3 or TRBV12-4 and J is TRBJ2-7, with a weak D call TRBD1 (5 bases). Trimming took 0 bases from V and 6 from J, leaving 12 bases between them. This CDR3 is built from 14 residues. CDR3 nucleotide sequence: TGTGCCAGCAGTTTAGCGACAGTGGATAGCGAGCAGTACTTC. This translates into CASSLATVDSEQYF.

This clonotype came up a few times. The rearrangement uses TRBV12-3 or TRBV12-4 and TRBJ1-5; D not certain. The CDR3 has 14 amino acids. V lost 5 bases, J lost 2 bases, and 10 bases lay in between. CDR3 sequence reads: CASSRLGGNQPQHF. The CDR3 coding sequence is TGTGCCAGCAGTCGACTCGGCGGCAATCAGCCCCAGCATTTT.

This clonotype occurred a few times. The gene calls are TRBV30 and TRBJ2-2, with D uncertain. The V and J ends lost 2 bases and 2 bases respectively, with 12 bases between them. CDR1 is GTSNPN and CDR2 is SVGIG in the germline V gene (reference sequence). The CDR3 length is 15 residues. This CDR3 reads CAWSTRHLNTGELFF. The CDR3 nucleotides are TGTGCCTGGAGTACGAGACACCTAAACACCGGGGAGCTGTTTTTT.

This clonotype was counted only a few times. The genes are TRBV10-3 and TRBJ2-2; the D is unclear. The CDR3 covers 14 residues. V lost 4 bases and J 3 bases, leaving 9 bases between the germline ends. The V gene's germline CDR1 is ENHRY and CDR2 SYGVKD. The CDR3 DNA reads TGTGCCATCAGTGGCGAAACCTACACCGGGGAGCTGTTTTTT. This sequence encodes CAISGETYTGELFF.